Listed below are T cell receptor beta chains from one sample, sequenced in a study of blood T cell repertoires in COVID-19. TCRdb's copy holds only in-frame clones and misses some; the assay was immunoSEQ multiplex PCR. The sample records 200,000 to 300,000 clones, about nine tenths being singletons. The sequencing sample was made of peripheral blood. The receptor set was obtained from a woman aged 40 to 55 who had recovered from COVID-19. CDR3s leave out the opening cysteine and the closing phenylalanine or tryptophan. Clone size is given for some rows only: seen once, a few or many times, or a class if the clone is expanded.

j_gene,len,abundance,v_gene,CDR3aa
TRBJ1-2,12,.,TRBV19,ASSIPGPLHGYT
TRBJ2-7,13,once,TRBV27,ASSSPGTGMREQY
TRBJ1-2,11,.,TRBV25-1,ASSDRESYGYT
TRBJ2-7,14,once,TRBV2,ASRELRDRDAYEQY
TRBJ2-5,13,.,TRBV11-2,ASSLQRPSQETQY
TRBJ2-4,11,few,TRBV5-4,ASTTDSFDIQY
TRBJ2-7,12,few,TRBV27,ASSPVPGDYEQY
TRBJ2-7,13,.,TRBV19,ASSIRGGTGKEQY
TRBJ1-1,10,.,TRBV30,AFLGGTSEAF
TRBJ2-7,12,.,TRBV5-1,ASSFGQGAHEQY
TRBJ2-1,14,.,TRBV11-2,ASSLEIQGNYNEQF
TRBJ2-1,12,.,TRBV30,AWDKSGGYNEQF
TRBJ2-3,13,.,TRBV7-7,ASSLRGGKPDTQY
TRBJ2-2,14,.,TRBV9,ASSEGGQGYTGELF
TRBJ2-3,12,.,TRBV2,ASSVLAETDTQY
TRBJ2-7,11,.,TRBV4-2,ASSHPDRYEQY
TRBJ1-5,12,.,TRBV11-2,ASSRGGANQPQH
TRBJ2-5,11,.,TRBV2,AGTKTSPETQY
TRBJ2-7,14,.,TRBV6-6,ASSYSRYSGTYEQY
TRBJ1-2,13,.,TRBV3-1/TRBV3-2,ASSQDHAGGYGYT
TRBJ2-1,11,.,TRBV6-5,ASSYGLVNEQF
TRBJ2-7,15,.,TRBV5-8,ASSFRTGLGDAYEQY
TRBJ1-4,12,.,TRBV9,ASSVAGSNEKLF
TRBJ2-7,12,.,TRBV5-1,ASKFGGGTYEQY
TRBJ1-1,13,.,TRBV5-1,ASSPGDSGNTEAF
TRBJ1-1,13,few,TRBV4-3,ASSQDNRGNTEAF
TRBJ1-1,11,.,TRBV5-6,ASSLEVSGEAF
TRBJ2-7,13,once,TRBV11-2,ASSLQLGLPYEQY
TRBJ2-7,11,.,TRBV11-3,ASSGERGYEQY
TRBJ1-2,14,.,TRBV19,ASSIVPRGSFSGYT
TRBJ2-7,14,.,TRBV29-1,SVEERAGDSPWEQY
TRBJ1-5,12,.,TRBV19,ASTKSGGGQPQH
TRBJ1-5,11,.,TRBV5-4,ASSLFTWGPQH
TRBJ2-4,14,.,TRBV4-1,ASSFGSGIAKNIQY
TRBJ1-4,15,.,TRBV14,ASSQEGRRGRDEKLF
TRBJ1-5,11,.,TRBV7-6,ASSYGGDQPQH
TRBJ2-5,12,.,TRBV4-3,ASSQQGYGETQY
TRBJ1-5,14,.,TRBV4-1,ASSPGTGLLNQPQH
TRBJ2-1,12,.,TRBV6-1,ASSESLIYNEQF
TRBJ2-3,15,once,TRBV18,ASSPARGRGGPDTQY